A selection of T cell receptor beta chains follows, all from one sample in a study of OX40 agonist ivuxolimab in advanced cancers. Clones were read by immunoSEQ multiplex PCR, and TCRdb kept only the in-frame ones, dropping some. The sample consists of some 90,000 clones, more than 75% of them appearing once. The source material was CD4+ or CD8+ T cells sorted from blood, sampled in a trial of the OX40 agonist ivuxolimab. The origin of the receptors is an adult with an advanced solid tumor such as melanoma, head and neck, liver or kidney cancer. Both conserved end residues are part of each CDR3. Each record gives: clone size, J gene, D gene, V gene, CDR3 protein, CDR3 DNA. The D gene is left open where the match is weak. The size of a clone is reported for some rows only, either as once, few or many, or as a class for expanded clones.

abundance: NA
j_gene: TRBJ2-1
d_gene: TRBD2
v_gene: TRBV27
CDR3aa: CAGKGTSGSSRTVGQFF
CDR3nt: TGTGCCGGAAAAGGGACTAGCGGGAGTAGTAGGACGGTCGGGCAGTTCTTC

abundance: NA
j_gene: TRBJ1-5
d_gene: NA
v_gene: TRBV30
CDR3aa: CAWSLERGGQPQHF
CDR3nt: TGTGCCTGGAGCTTAGAGAGGGGGGGTCAGCCCCAGCATTTT

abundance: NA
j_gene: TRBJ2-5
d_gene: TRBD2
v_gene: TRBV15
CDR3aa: CATSRGGAGEEETQYF
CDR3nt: TGTGCCACCAGCAGAGGGGGAGCGGGAGAGGAGGAGACCCAGTACTTC

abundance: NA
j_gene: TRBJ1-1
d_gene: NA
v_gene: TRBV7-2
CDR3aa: CASSPGRNTEAFF
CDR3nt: TGTGCCAGCAGCCCGGGACGGAACACTGAAGCTTTCTTT

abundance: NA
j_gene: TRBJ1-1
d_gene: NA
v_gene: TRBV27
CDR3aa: CASSSQPPKAREAFF
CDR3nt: TGTGCCAGCAGTTCCCAGCCCCCTAAAGCACGTGAAGCTTTCTTT

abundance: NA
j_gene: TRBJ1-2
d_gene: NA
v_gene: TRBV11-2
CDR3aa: CASSLAGRGWNYGYTF
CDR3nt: TGTGCCAGCAGCTTAGCTGGTAGAGGGTGGAACTATGGCTACACCTTC

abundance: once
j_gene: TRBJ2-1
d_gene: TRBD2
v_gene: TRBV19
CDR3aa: CASSPGTSGHNEQFF
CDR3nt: TGTGCCAGTAGTCCCGGGACTAGCGGACACAATGAGCAGTTCTTC

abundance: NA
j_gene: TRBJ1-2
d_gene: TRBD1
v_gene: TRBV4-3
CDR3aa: CASSQDPRQGYGYTF
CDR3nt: TGCGCCAGCAGCCAAGATCCTCGACAGGGATATGGCTACACCTTC

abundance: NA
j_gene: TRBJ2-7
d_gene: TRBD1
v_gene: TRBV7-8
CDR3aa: CASSSNRQGGSYEQYF
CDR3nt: TGTGCCAGCAGCTCCAATCGACAGGGGGGGTCCTACGAGCAGTACTTC

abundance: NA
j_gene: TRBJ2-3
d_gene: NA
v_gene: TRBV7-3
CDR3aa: CASSPQPASSTDTQYF
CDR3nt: TGTGCCAGCAGCCCTCAGCCGGCGAGTAGCACAGATACGCAGTATTTT

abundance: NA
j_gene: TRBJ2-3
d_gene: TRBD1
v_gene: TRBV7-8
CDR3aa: CASSRQGAGDTDTQYF
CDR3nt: TGTGCCAGCAGCCGACAGGGGGCTGGTGACACAGATACGCAGTATTTT

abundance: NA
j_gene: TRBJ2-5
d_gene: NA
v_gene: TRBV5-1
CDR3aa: CASSLAMETQYF
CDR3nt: TGCGCCAGCAGCTTGGCGATGGAGACCCAGTACTTC

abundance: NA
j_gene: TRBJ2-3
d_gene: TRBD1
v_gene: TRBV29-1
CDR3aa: CSVEPQGVTDTQYF
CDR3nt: TGCAGCGTTGAGCCCCAGGGGGTCACAGATACGCAGTATTTT

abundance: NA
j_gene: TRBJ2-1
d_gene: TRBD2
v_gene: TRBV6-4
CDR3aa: CASSDVTGGGRDEQFF
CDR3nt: TGTGCCAGCAGTGACGTTACGGGAGGCGGTAGAGATGAGCAGTTCTTC

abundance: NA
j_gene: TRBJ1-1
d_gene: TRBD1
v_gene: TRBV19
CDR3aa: CASSTEDRSPEAFF
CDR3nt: TGTGCCAGTAGTACCGAGGACAGGTCCCCTGAAGCTTTCTTT

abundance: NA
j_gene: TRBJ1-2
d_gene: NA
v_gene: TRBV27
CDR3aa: CASRRGSPINYGYTF
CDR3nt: TGTGCCAGCAGGCGGGGTTCGCCGATTAACTATGGCTACACCTTC

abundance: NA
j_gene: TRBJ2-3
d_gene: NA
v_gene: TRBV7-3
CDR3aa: CASSTITGLRLQGNSTDTQYF
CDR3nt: TGTGCCAGCAGTACAATCACCGGGCTCAGACTCCAGGGGAATAGCACAGATACGCAGTATTTT

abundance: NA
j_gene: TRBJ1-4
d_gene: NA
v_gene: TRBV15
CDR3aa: CATSRDELGLEKLFF
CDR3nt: TGTGCCACCAGCAGAGATGAGCTAGGCTTAGAAAAACTGTTTTTT

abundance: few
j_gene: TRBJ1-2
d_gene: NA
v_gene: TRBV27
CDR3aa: CASSPNIGWDYGYTF
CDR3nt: TGTGCCAGCAGCCCTAATATCGGGTGGGACTATGGCTACACCTTC

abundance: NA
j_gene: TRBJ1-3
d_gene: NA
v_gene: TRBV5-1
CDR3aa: CASSLATGSGNTIYF
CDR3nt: TGCGCCAGCAGCTTGGCAACGGGCTCTGGAAACACCATATATTTT

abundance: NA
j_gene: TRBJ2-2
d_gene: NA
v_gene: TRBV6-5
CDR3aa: CASSVITLGELFF
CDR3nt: TGTGCCAGCAGTGTTATCACCCTCGGGGAGCTGTTTTTT

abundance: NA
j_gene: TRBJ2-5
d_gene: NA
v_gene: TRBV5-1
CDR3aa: CASSPYHRPSPETQYF
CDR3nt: TGCGCCAGCAGCCCATACCACCGTCCCTCCCCCGAGACCCAGTACTTC

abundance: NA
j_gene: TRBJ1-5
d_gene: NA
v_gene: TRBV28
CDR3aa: CASSAPGRRDQPQHF
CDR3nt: TGTGCCAGCAGTGCGCCGGGCCGCCGTGATCAGCCCCAGCATTTT

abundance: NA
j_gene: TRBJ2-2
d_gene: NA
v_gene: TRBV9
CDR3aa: CASSVAQFGTGELFF
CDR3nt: TGTGCCAGCAGCGTAGCCCAGTTTGGCACCGGGGAGCTGTTTTTT

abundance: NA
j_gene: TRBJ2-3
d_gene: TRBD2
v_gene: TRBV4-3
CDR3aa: CASSPTGTSGSTDTQYF
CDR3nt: TGCGCCAGCAGCCCTACCGGGACTAGTGGAAGCACAGATACGCAGTATTTT

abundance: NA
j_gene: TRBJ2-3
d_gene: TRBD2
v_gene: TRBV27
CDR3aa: CASSPLGTSVGDTQYF
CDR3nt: TGTGCCAGCAGCCCTTTAGGGACTAGCGTGGGAGATACGCAGTATTTT

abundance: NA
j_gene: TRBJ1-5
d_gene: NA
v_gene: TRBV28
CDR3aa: CASSLIVRSLNQPQHF
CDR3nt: TGTGCCAGCAGTTTAATCGTCAGGAGCCTCAATCAGCCCCAGCATTTT

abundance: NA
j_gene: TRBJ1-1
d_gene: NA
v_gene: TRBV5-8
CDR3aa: CASNRMNTEAFF
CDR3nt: TGTGCCAGCAACAGAATGAACACTGAAGCTTTCTTT

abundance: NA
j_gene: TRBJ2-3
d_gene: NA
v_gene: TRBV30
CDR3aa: CAWSGGGTDTQYF
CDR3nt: TGTGCCTGGTCAGGGGGGGGAACAGATACGCAGTATTTT

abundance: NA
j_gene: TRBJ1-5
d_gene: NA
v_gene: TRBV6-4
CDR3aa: CASSGEVDQPQHF
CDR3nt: TGTGCCAGCAGTGGTGAGGTTGATCAGCCCCAGCATTTT

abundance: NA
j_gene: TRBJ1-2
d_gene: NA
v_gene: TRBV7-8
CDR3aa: CASSLVRGTSYGYTF
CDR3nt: TGTGCCAGCAGCTTAGTCCGGGGGACTAGCTATGGCTACACCTTC

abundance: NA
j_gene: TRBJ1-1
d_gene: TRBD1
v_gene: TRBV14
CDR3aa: CASKGTGRSWTEAFF
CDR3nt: TGTGCCAGCAAGGGGACAGGGCGATCGTGGACTGAAGCTTTCTTT

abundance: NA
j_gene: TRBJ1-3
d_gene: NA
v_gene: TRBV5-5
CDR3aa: CASSLVGPIPPGGGNTIYF
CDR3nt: TGTGCCAGCAGCTTGGTCGGACCTATTCCCCCTGGGGGAGGAAACACCATATATTTT

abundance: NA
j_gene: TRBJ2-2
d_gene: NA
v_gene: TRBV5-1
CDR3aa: CANQGSTGELFF
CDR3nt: TGCGCCAATCAGGGTTCCACCGGGGAGCTGTTTTTT

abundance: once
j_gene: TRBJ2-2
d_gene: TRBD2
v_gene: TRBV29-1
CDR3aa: CSVEPQRETTGELFF
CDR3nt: TGCAGCGTTGAACCCCAGCGGGAGACCACCGGGGAGCTGTTTTTT

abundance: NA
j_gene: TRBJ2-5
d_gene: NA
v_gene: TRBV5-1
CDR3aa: CASSLDVLRRETQYF
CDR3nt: TGCGCCAGCAGCTTGGATGTATTACGGCGAGAGACCCAGTACTTC

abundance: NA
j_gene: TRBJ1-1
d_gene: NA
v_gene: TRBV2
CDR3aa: CASSSTGLGGAFF
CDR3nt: TGTGCCAGCAGCTCTACAGGTCTCGGAGGAGCTTTCTTT

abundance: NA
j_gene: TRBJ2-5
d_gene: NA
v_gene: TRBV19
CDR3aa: CASSISQETQYF
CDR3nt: TGTGCCAGTAGTATCTCCCAAGAGACCCAGTACTTC

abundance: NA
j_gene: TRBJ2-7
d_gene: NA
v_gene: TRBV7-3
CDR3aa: CASSPGQSYEQYF
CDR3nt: TGTGCCAGCAGCCCGGGACAAAGCTACGAGCAGTACTTC

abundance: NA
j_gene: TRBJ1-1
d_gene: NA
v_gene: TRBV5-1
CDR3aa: CASSLWSENTEAFF
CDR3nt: TGCGCCAGCAGCTTGTGGTCCGAGAACACTGAAGCTTTCTTT

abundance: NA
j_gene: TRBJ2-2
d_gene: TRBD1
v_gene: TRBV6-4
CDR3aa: CASSGQGNTGELFF
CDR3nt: TGTGCCAGCAGTGGACAGGGGAACACCGGGGAGCTGTTTTTT

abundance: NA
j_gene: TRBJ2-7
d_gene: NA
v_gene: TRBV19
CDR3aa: CASSTNYEQYF
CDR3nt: TGTGCCAGTAGTACAAACTACGAGCAGTACTTC

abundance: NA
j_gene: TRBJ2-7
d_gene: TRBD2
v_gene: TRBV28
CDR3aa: CASRPRLALHEQYF
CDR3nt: TGTGCCAGCAGACCCCGACTAGCCCTCCACGAGCAGTACTTC

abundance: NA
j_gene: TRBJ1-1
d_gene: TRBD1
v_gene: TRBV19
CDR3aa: CASGQGFGTEAFF
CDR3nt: TGTGCCAGTGGACAGGGTTTCGGCACTGAAGCTTTCTTT

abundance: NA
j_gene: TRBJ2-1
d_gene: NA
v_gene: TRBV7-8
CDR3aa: CASSLDRSLEQFF
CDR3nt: TGTGCCAGCAGCTTAGACCGTAGTCTTGAGCAGTTCTTC

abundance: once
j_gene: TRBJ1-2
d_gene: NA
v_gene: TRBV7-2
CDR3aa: CASSLGSGGPGYTF
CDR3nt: TGTGCCAGCAGCTTAGGATCCGGGGGCCCTGGCTACACCTTC

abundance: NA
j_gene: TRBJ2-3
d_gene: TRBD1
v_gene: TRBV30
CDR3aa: CAWSVGTDYTQYF
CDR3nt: TGTGCCTGGAGTGTTGGGACAGACTATACGCAGTATTTT

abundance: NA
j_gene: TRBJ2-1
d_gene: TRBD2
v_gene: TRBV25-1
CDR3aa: CASKGLAEKVDEQFF
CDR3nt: TGTGCCAGCAAAGGACTAGCGGAGAAGGTCGATGAGCAGTTCTTC

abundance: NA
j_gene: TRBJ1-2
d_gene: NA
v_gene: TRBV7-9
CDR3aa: CASSLERGGYTF
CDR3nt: TGTGCCAGCAGCTTAGAGCGGGGTGGCTACACCTTC

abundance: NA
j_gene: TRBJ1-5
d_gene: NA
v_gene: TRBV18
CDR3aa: CASSPKGRMYSNQPQHF
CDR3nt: TGTGCCAGCTCACCAAAGGGACGGATGTATAGCAATCAGCCCCAGCATTTT

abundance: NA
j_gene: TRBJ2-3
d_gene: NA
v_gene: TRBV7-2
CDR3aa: CASSLAGQGTDTQYF
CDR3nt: TGTGCCAGCAGCTTAGCGGGTCAGGGAACAGATACGCAGTATTTT

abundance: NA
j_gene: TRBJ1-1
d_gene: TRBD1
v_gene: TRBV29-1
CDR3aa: CSVRTGGDYTEAFF
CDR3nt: TGCAGCGTACGGACAGGGGGGGACTACACTGAAGCTTTCTTT

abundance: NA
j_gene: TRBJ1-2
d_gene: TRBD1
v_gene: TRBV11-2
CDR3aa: CASSLEGGAGGYTF
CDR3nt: TGTGCCAGCAGCTTAGAAGGGGGCGCAGGAGGCTACACCTTC